Below are 17 T cell receptor beta chains sequenced from a single sample in a study of blood T cell repertoires in COVID-19. Generated by immunoSEQ multiplex PCR, the TCRdb table keeps only in-frame clones and is missing some. The data show about 400,000 clones, around 86% seen once. The sample consisted of peripheral blood. The receptors originated from a human donor in a cohort sampled during active COVID-19.

This chain links TRBV7-8 with TRBJ2-7, with D perhaps matching TRBD2 (6 bases). The germline gives CDR1 SGHVS, CDR2 FQNEAQ. The CDR3 has 13 residues. Trimming took off 4 bases at V and 1 base at J, with 8 bases between the two ends. The CDR3 DNA reads TGTGCCAGCAGCTCCGCGGGATCCTACGAGCAGTACTTC. Residues: CASSSAGSYEQYF.

This chain uses TRBV28 with TRBJ2-5; tentatively, D is TRBD1 (6 bases). V was cut by 5 bases and J by 3 bases, with 13 bases left in between. The CDR3 has 14 residues. CDR1 is MDHEN and CDR2 is SYDVKM in the germline V gene. CDR3 sequence: CASSIDRREETQYF. The CDR3 nucleotides are TGTGCCAGCAGTATCGACAGGAGAGAAGAGACCCAGTACTTC.

The rearrangement links TRBV7-2 to TRBJ1-4; 7 nucleotides align to TRBD1. This CDR3 comprises 14 residues. From germline, CDR1 is SGHTA and CDR2 FQGNSA. The ends lost 5 bases at V and 4 bases at J; junction bases unmatched: 4. The CDR3 DNA reads TGTGCCAGCAGCGATACAGGGGATAATGAAAAACTGTTTTTT. This encodes CASSDTGDNEKLFF.

This clone was counted between two and nine times. This chain links TRBV7-9 with TRBJ1-6; 7 positions agree with TRBD1. V shed 3 bases, J shed 7 bases, and the junction held 3 bases outside the gene matches. The CDR3 contains 14 residues. CDR1 and CDR2 from the germline V gene are SEHNR and FQNEAQ (reference sequence). This CDR3 is CASSLDRTNSPLHF. CDR3 in DNA: TGTGCCAGCAGCTTGGACAGGACCAATTCACCCCTCCACTTT.

J is TRBJ1-6 and V is TRBV5-4, with D maybe TRBD1 (6 bases). The germline gives CDR1 SGHNT, CDR2 YYREEE (reference sequence). Trimming left V 4 bases short and J 9 bases short, with 11 bases between. This CDR3 contains 13 residues. CDR3 in DNA: TGTGCCAGCAGCGCTGGACAGAGTTCACCCCTCCACTTT. It translates to CASSAGQSSPLHF.

The table lists this clone with a count of one. The chain uses TRBV19 and TRBJ2-7, with a weak D call TRBD1 (5 bases). CDR3 length: 15 residues. Trimming removed 8 bases at V and 6 bases at J, with 23 bases between. Germline V gene lookup returns CDR1 LNHDA and CDR2 SQIVND (reference sequence). The CDR3 here is CASGIRHDIGVEQYF. Written as DNA, the CDR3 is TGTGCCAGTGGGATCAGACACGACATAGGGGTCGAGCAGTACTTC.

The genes are TRBV3-1 (or the pseudogene TRBV3-2) and TRBJ2-1, with 7 bases matching TRBD2. CDR3 size: 16 residues. CDR1 and CDR2 (germline): LGHDT, YNNKEL (reference sequence). V lost 2 bases to trimming and J lost 3 bases; unmatched junction nucleotides: 7. The CDR3 is CASSQLAAGVYNEQFF. CDR3 nucleotide sequence: TGTGCCAGCAGCCAACTAGCGGCGGGGGTCTACAATGAGCAGTTCTTC.

V is TRBV30 and J is TRBJ2-1, with TRBD2 matching over 11 bases. This CDR3 contains 18 residues. Losses at the gene ends were 2 bases for V and 12 bases for J; bases not matched to a gene: 21. Germline V gene lookup returns CDR1 GTSNPN and CDR2 SVGIG (reference sequence). This CDR3 reads CAWSPHHTSGSLVPWQFF. Here the CDR3 DNA reads TGTGCCTGGAGTCCGCACCATACTAGCGGGAGTCTCGTGCCATGGCAGTTCTTC.

The rearrangement joins TRBV19 to TRBJ2-1, with TRBD1 matching 8 bases. Per germline, CDR1 LNHDA and CDR2 SQIVND (reference sequence). J lost 2 bases, V lost 0 bases, and 3 bases had no gene match. CDR3 length: 16 amino acids. The CDR3 is CASSIDKQGAYNEQFF. The CDR3 region has the DNA TGTGCCAGTAGTATAGATAAACAGGGGGCCTACAATGAGCAGTTCTTC. The whole variable domain, filled in from reference TRBV19 and TRBJ2-1, reads DGGITQSPKYLFRKEGQNVTLSCEQNLNHDAMYWYRQDPGQGLRLIYYSQIVNDFQKGDIAEGYSVSREKKESFPLTVTSAQKNPTAFYLCASSIDKQGAYNEQFFGPGTRLTVL.

V is TRBV2 and J is TRBJ1-1, with a tentative D call TRBD1 (6 bases). Deletions cut 7 bases from V and 8 bases from J, with 20 bases between. CDR1 SNHLY and CDR2 FYNNEI come from the germline V gene. The CDR3 consists of 14 residues. CDR3 loop: CASTRQGRVTEAFF. CDR3 sequence (DNA): TGTGCCAGCACCCGCCAGGGGCGAGTTACGGAAGCTTTCTTT.

The J gene is TRBJ2-3, the V gene TRBV14; TRBD2 agrees at 11 bases. V gave up 6 bases and J gave up 4 bases; unmatched junction bases: 9. Germline loops: CDR1 SGHDN, CDR2 FVKESK. The CDR3 contains 16 residues. CDR3 amino acids: CASSPTSGSESDTQYF. CDR3 in DNA: TGTGCCAGCAGTCCTACTAGCGGGAGTGAGTCAGATACGCAGTATTTT.

The rearrangement uses TRBV3-1 (or the pseudogene TRBV3-2) and TRBJ2-1; D is perhaps TRBD2 (6 bases). V dropped 1 base and J dropped 7 bases, with 20 bases sitting between them. The CDR3 has 17 residues. From germline, CDR1 is LGHDT and CDR2 YNNKEL (reference sequence). CDR3 sequence (DNA): TGTGCCAGCAGCCAAGGATGGGGGACTTCGGCCCTAAATGAGCAGTTCTTC. Translation gives CASSQGWGTSALNEQFF.

The rearrangement links TRBV27 to TRBJ1-1; 7 nucleotides align to TRBD1. J lost 4 bases, V lost 4 bases, and 0 bases had no gene match. This CDR3 is 12 amino acids long. CDR1 is MNHEY, CDR2 SMNVEV, per germline (reference sequence). The CDR3 spells CASSSGGTEAFF. For the CDR3, the DNA is TGTGCCAGCAGTTCAGGGGGCACTGAAGCTTTCTTT.

The chain joins TRBV5-6 to TRBJ1-1; TRBD1 aligns across 8 bases. Looked up from germline, CDR1 is SGHDT and CDR2 is YYEEEE. This CDR3 spans 13 amino acids. V gave up 9 bases and J gave up 3 bases; unmatched junction bases: 7. The CDR3 is CATLSRGHTEAFF. Here the CDR3 DNA reads TGTGCCACTCTTAGCAGGGGGCACACTGAAGCTTTCTTT.

This clone appeared a single time. The CDR3, as DNA: TGTGCCAGCAGCCGTAGTCCTACGCGCCGCGAGCAGTACTTC. Translating gives CASSRSPTRREQYF. The rearrangement uses TRBV9 and TRBJ2-7; D is undetermined. Trimming took 4 bases from V and 6 from J, leaving 17 bases between them. The CDR3 is 14 amino acids. Germline lookup yields CDR1 SGDLS and CDR2 YYNGEE.

This clone was observed a single time. V gene TRBV28 combines with J gene TRBJ1-2; D might be TRBD1 (6 bases). V lost 3 bases to trimming and J lost 8 bases, with 22 bases between them. Looked up from germline, CDR1 is MDHEN and CDR2 is SYDVKM. This CDR3 has 16 amino acids. The DNA for the CDR3 is TGTGCCAGCAGTTTTGGGGCCGGGCAGGGGTTACGAGGCTACACCTTC. Translating it yields CASSFGAGQGLRGYTF.

V is TRBV7-9 and J is TRBJ2-3, with TRBD2 matching over 15 bases. The V gene's germline CDR1 is SEHNR and CDR2 FQNEAQ (reference sequence). V lost 10 bases and J lost 4; bases outside the gene matches: 6. This CDR3 spans 15 amino acids. DNA for the CDR3: TGTGCCATCGGACTAGCGGGAGGGGGTTCAGATACGCAGTATTTT. This gives the protein CAIGLAGGGSDTQYF.